A selection of T cell receptor beta chains follows, all from one sample in a study of blood T cell repertoires in COVID-19. Produced via immunoSEQ multiplex PCR; TCRdb's table is partial and in-frame only. The repertoire includes 400,000 to 500,000 clones, about 88% of them detected once, and 1.4% sits in the top ten. Sample: PBMCs or T cells enriched from blood (not recorded which). These receptors originate from a young woman who had been exposed to COVID-19. The CDR3 runs from the conserved cysteine through the conserved F or W. The order of the fields is V gene, J gene, clone size, CDR3 protein. The size entry is marked missing in some rows and otherwise reads once, few, many or a size class.

v_gene: TRBV4-1; j_gene: TRBJ1-5; abundance: .; CDR3aa: CASSQSSQGWQPQHF
v_gene: TRBV21-1; j_gene: TRBJ1-6; abundance: .; CDR3aa: CASSNDRGNSPLHF
v_gene: TRBV2; j_gene: TRBJ1-2; abundance: .; CDR3aa: CASSEAGGSSNYGYTF
v_gene: TRBV15; j_gene: TRBJ1-2; abundance: .; CDR3aa: CATSLGQGPYGYTF
v_gene: TRBV5-1; j_gene: TRBJ2-2; abundance: .; CDR3aa: CASWTGPSNTGELFF
v_gene: TRBV5-5; j_gene: TRBJ2-7; abundance: .; CDR3aa: CASSPQGSSYEQYF
v_gene: TRBV7-9; j_gene: TRBJ1-2; abundance: .; CDR3aa: CASSYRPETYGYTF
v_gene: TRBV12-3/TRBV12-4; j_gene: TRBJ1-4; abundance: .; CDR3aa: CASSLYNEKLFF
v_gene: TRBV19; j_gene: TRBJ2-5; abundance: .; CDR3aa: CASSIVGGALETQYF
v_gene: TRBV7-6; j_gene: TRBJ2-7; abundance: .; CDR3aa: CASSLGGGVTYEQYF
v_gene: TRBV6-5; j_gene: TRBJ2-7; abundance: .; CDR3aa: CASVGHTSSYEQYF
v_gene: TRBV19; j_gene: TRBJ2-7; abundance: once; CDR3aa: CASSIGRGTSYEQYF
v_gene: TRBV13; j_gene: TRBJ2-1; abundance: .; CDR3aa: CASSTQGAVLGEQFF
v_gene: TRBV5-1; j_gene: TRBJ2-2; abundance: .; CDR3aa: CASSLRTDTGELFF
v_gene: TRBV19; j_gene: TRBJ2-2; abundance: few; CDR3aa: CASRQGAGGELFF
v_gene: TRBV5-1; j_gene: TRBJ2-7; abundance: .; CDR3aa: CASSLVDREQYF
v_gene: TRBV5-6; j_gene: TRBJ2-7; abundance: .; CDR3aa: CASSLFGSSGFYEQYF
v_gene: TRBV18; j_gene: TRBJ2-5; abundance: .; CDR3aa: CASSIVAGVAETQYF
v_gene: TRBV27; j_gene: TRBJ1-1; abundance: .; CDR3aa: CASSLTRTFVENTEAFF
v_gene: TRBV27; j_gene: TRBJ2-7; abundance: .; CDR3aa: CASSDEGAEQYF
v_gene: TRBV29-1; j_gene: TRBJ2-5; abundance: once; CDR3aa: CSAGGLRQGWLAGQQETQYF
v_gene: TRBV6-5; j_gene: TRBJ2-4; abundance: .; CDR3aa: CASSGLAKNIQYF
v_gene: TRBV11-3; j_gene: TRBJ1-1; abundance: .; CDR3aa: CASSYRVAYTEAFF
v_gene: TRBV7-9; j_gene: TRBJ1-2; abundance: .; CDR3aa: CASSPAGGSYGYTF
v_gene: TRBV6-5; j_gene: TRBJ2-5; abundance: .; CDR3aa: CASSYGGVETQYF
v_gene: TRBV19; j_gene: TRBJ2-5; abundance: .; CDR3aa: CASSGSGIETQYF
v_gene: TRBV5-1; j_gene: TRBJ1-1; abundance: .; CDR3aa: CASSGGTASEAFF
v_gene: TRBV9; j_gene: TRBJ2-2; abundance: .; CDR3aa: CASSVAARGNTGELFF
v_gene: TRBV3-1/TRBV3-2; j_gene: TRBJ2-1; abundance: .; CDR3aa: CASSPRLAGEGFNEQFF
v_gene: TRBV9; j_gene: TRBJ2-7; abundance: .; CDR3aa: CASSVEALANSYEQYF
v_gene: TRBV5-1; j_gene: TRBJ1-4; abundance: .; CDR3aa: CASRPSAAQAHEKLFF
v_gene: TRBV5-4; j_gene: TRBJ1-1; abundance: .; CDR3aa: CASSPSRGTMNTEAFF
v_gene: TRBV12-3/TRBV12-4; j_gene: TRBJ1-2; abundance: .; CDR3aa: CASRTPDGYTF
v_gene: TRBV11-2; j_gene: TRBJ2-3; abundance: .; CDR3aa: CASSPELTSFGTDTQYF
v_gene: TRBV19; j_gene: TRBJ2-2; abundance: .; CDR3aa: CASSRLTSGVSNTGELFF
v_gene: TRBV7-8; j_gene: TRBJ1-4; abundance: few; CDR3aa: CASSSGTGGTKLFF
v_gene: TRBV7-6; j_gene: TRBJ1-3; abundance: .; CDR3aa: CASSPEAHGNTIYF
v_gene: TRBV3-1/TRBV3-2; j_gene: TRBJ2-2; abundance: .; CDR3aa: CASSPSETSYRELFF
v_gene: TRBV30; j_gene: TRBJ1-1; abundance: .; CDR3aa: CAWSFDRRGTEAFF
v_gene: TRBV3-1/TRBV3-2; j_gene: TRBJ1-3; abundance: .; CDR3aa: CASSQVGQVYIGNTIYF
v_gene: TRBV11-3; j_gene: TRBJ2-2; abundance: .; CDR3aa: CASSNRQGGTGELFF
v_gene: TRBV19; j_gene: TRBJ1-2; abundance: once; CDR3aa: CASSPNRGLSYTF
v_gene: TRBV7-9; j_gene: TRBJ2-1; abundance: .; CDR3aa: CASSLGLTSSYNEQFF
v_gene: TRBV19; j_gene: TRBJ2-7; abundance: few; CDR3aa: CASSISGDEQYF
v_gene: TRBV28; j_gene: TRBJ2-7; abundance: .; CDR3aa: CASLASGSYEQYF
v_gene: TRBV28; j_gene: TRBJ2-1; abundance: .; CDR3aa: CASSWGHYEQFF
v_gene: TRBV6-4; j_gene: TRBJ2-1; abundance: .; CDR3aa: CASSEGGLAENNEQFF
v_gene: TRBV6-5; j_gene: TRBJ2-5; abundance: .; CDR3aa: CASGPGLAAGYQYF
v_gene: TRBV12-3/TRBV12-4; j_gene: TRBJ2-7; abundance: once; CDR3aa: CASSLISHEQYF
v_gene: TRBV3-1/TRBV3-2; j_gene: TRBJ1-2; abundance: few; CDR3aa: CASRKGGQGMNYGYTF
v_gene: TRBV28; j_gene: TRBJ2-1; abundance: .; CDR3aa: CASSMPTSGGGEQFF
v_gene: TRBV10-3; j_gene: TRBJ2-7; abundance: .; CDR3aa: CAISETGQGIYEQYF
v_gene: TRBV7-2; j_gene: TRBJ2-1; abundance: .; CDR3aa: CASSFVGQSSYNEQFF